This TCR beta chain was found in a study of blood T cell repertoires in COVID-19. Across the whole study: The United States, Italy and Spain supplied acute and convalescent COVID-19 samples. PBMCs, B-cell-depleted T cells, or T cells provided the cDNA or gDNA that made up the material.

In the original analysis: By means of reference gene primer amplification, nucleated cell counts were estimated. Sequenced by immunoSEQ multiplex PCR; TCRdb stores in-frame clones only, minus some. The D gene and trimming were derived from the DNA, and the V and J assignments and clone size from that table. The sample has 260,000 or so clones; 88% are singletons. This TCR derives from a man between 18 and 35 years old with active or convalescent COVID-19. Sequences were obtained from peripheral blood.

CDR3 DNA: TGTGCCAGCTCCTTCAACAGGGATTCACCCCTCCACTTT. Amino acid sequence: CASSFNRDSPLHF. The V gene is TRBV12-3 or TRBV12-4, the J gene TRBJ1-6; perhaps TRBD1 as D (6 bases). V lost 8 bases, J lost 8 bases, and 13 bases lay in between. This CDR3 region has 13 residues.